Each of the 22 T cell receptor beta chains below was sequenced from the same sample in a study of shared clonotypes between healthy human individuals. Some clones are missing from TCRdb's copy, which holds only in-frame ones; the method was immunoSEQ multiplex PCR. The table has approximately 2.3 million clones, 93% seen once. The specimen sequenced was naive CD4+ T cells from PBMCs. Stated subset: CD45RA+ positively selected. These receptors were taken from a man younger than 35 in good health. Some clones in this sample may be carry-over from other donors' samples.

This chain connects TRBV5-1 to TRBJ2-7; 9 bases map to TRBD1. Germline values: CDR1 SGHRS, CDR2 YFSETQ. V was clipped by 4 bases and J by 2 bases; unmatched bases: 22. This CDR3 comprises 20 residues. The CDR3 region is CASSAARFYSPGQGTYEQYF. Here the CDR3 DNA reads TGCGCCAGCAGCGCCGCGCGCTTTTATTCGCCGGGACAGGGAACCTACGAGCAGTACTTC.

The chain carries TRBV5-1 and TRBJ2-7; 16 bases fit TRBD2. The germline CDR1 and CDR2 sequences are SGHRS and YFSETQ. V dropped 3 bases and J dropped 5; count of bases not matched to a gene: 14. The CDR3 runs 19 residues. The CDR3 loop is CASSSRGGLAGGPSNEQYF. The CDR3 DNA follows: TGCGCCAGCAGCTCGCGGGGGGGACTAGCGGGAGGGCCAAGTAACGAGCAGTACTTC.

On this clone: Different DNA sequences within this sample yield the same CDR3. The CDR3 is CASSLRTSGQETQYF. In DNA form, the CDR3 reads TGTGCCAGCAGTTTACGGACTAGCGGACAAGAGACCCAGTACTTC. The chain carries TRBV28 and TRBJ2-5; 10 bases map to TRBD2. Germline loops: CDR1 MDHEN, CDR2 SYDVKM. The CDR3 sequence is 15 residues long. The V segment lost 2 bases and the J segment 2 bases; nucleotides outside the gene matches: 2.

V gene TRBV5-1 combines with J gene TRBJ1-1; D remains ambiguous. This CDR3 contains 14 residues. Germline assignment: CDR1 SGHRS and CDR2 YFSETQ. Trimming left V 0 bases short and J 11 bases short, with 17 bases between. The CDR3 nucleotides read TGCGCCAGCAGCTTGGTTGGGAGAGAGGTCGGGGCTTTCTTT. Amino acids: CASSLVGREVGAFF.

In DNA, the CDR3 is TGTGCCAGCAGTTCTTGGTACGAGCACACCGGGGAGCTGTTTTTT. Its translation is CASSSWYEHTGELFF. The genes are TRBV28 and TRBJ2-2; D remains unclear. Trimming removed 4 bases from V and 3 bases from J, with 12 bases in between. This CDR3 has 15 amino acids. The germline V gene encodes CDR1 MDHEN and CDR2 SYDVKM.

This clone turned up a few times. Additional DNA sequences in this sample encode the identical CDR3. The gene calls are TRBV28 and TRBJ1-2; no clear D. V was cut by 5 bases and J by 4 bases, with 5 bases left in between. Germline CDR1 reads MDHEN; CDR2 reads SYDVKM. The CDR3 extends over 11 amino acids. The CDR3 protein is CASSVSYGYTF. The DNA for the CDR3 is TGTGCCAGCAGTGTCAGCTATGGCTACACCTTC.

The chain uses TRBV5-1 and TRBJ1-3; D remains unclear. The V gene's germline CDR1 is SGHRS and CDR2 YFSETQ. This CDR3 has 15 residues. Trimming pared 2 bases from V and 8 bases from J, leaving 17 bases between. CDR3 nucleotides: TGCGCCAGCAGCTTCGCCCGGGCAAACCGGGACACCATATATTTT. This codes for CASSFARANRDTIYF.

The chain links TRBV11-2 to TRBJ2-5; no reliable D call. From germline, CDR1 is SGHAT and CDR2 FQNNGV. Trimming cost V 5 bases and J 5 bases, with 12 bases left between them. The CDR3 has 13 residues. The CDR3 sequence: CASSLPYRETQYF. CDR3 in DNA: TGTGCCAGCAGCCTACCGTACCGGGAGACCCAGTACTTC.

The chain employs TRBV29-1 and TRBJ2-3; D is unclear. The CDR3 is 14 residues long. V gave up 3 bases and J gave up 3 bases, with 13 bases separating them. Germline V lookup: CDR1 SQVTM, CDR2 ANQGSEA. This CDR3 is CSVEGGVRTDTQYF. The CDR3 nucleotides read TGCAGCGTTGAGGGTGGGGTAAGGACAGATACGCAGTATTTT.

The CDR3 DNA reads as TGCGCCAGCAGCCAAATTCCCACCGGGACAGCTGAAGCTTTCTTT. It yields the protein CASSQIPTGTAEAFF. This rearrangement joins TRBV4-1 to TRBJ1-1; 7 nucleotides line up with TRBD1. The CDR3 is 15 residues long. With 2 bases clipped from V and 6 bases from J, the junction kept 9 bases outside the gene matches. CDR1 is MGHRA, CDR2 YSYEKL, per germline.

The chain couples TRBV18 to TRBJ1-2; 10 bases map to TRBD1. The germline V gene has CDR1 KGHSH and CDR2 LQKENI. J gave up 8 bases and V 0 bases, and 12 bases lay outside the gene matches. The CDR3 sequence is 17 residues long. The CDR3 sequence is CASSPPPGQGYFLGYTF. In DNA form, the CDR3 reads TGTGCCAGCTCACCACCCCCGGGACAGGGGTATTTCTTAGGCTACACCTTC.

This clone was detected once. The chain joins TRBV28 to TRBJ1-2; possibly TRBD1 for D (5 bases). This CDR3 comprises 14 residues. Deletions cut 2 bases from V and 8 bases from J, with 15 bases between. Germline values: CDR1 MDHEN, CDR2 SYDVKM. The CDR3 spells CASSLDRQRLGYTF. CDR3 sequence (DNA): TGTGCCAGCAGTTTAGATAGACAGCGCCTGGGCTACACCTTC.

Comments on this clone: This sample also contains other DNA sequences that code for the same CDR3. V usage is TRBV6-1 and J usage is TRBJ2-5; D is perhaps TRBD2 (6 bases). CDR1 is MNHNS and CDR2 is SASEGT in the germline V gene. The CDR3 spans 14 residues. The ends were cut back, 1 base at V and 5 bases at J, with 11 bases in the middle. Here the CDR3 DNA reads TGTGCCAGCAGTGAAGGCGGGGCAGGGGAGACCCAGTACTTC. Its translation: CASSEGGAGETQYF.

This clone was observed once. The rearrangement joins TRBV28 to TRBJ2-5; either TRBD1 or TRBD2 may fit D (7 bases each). CDR3 size: 13 residues. V was pared by 4 bases and J by 5 bases, with 11 bases between. Germline V CDR1 and CDR2: MDHEN, SYDVKM. The CDR3 nucleotides are TGTGCCAGCAGTTCAGGGGGGGTGGAGACCCAGTACTTC. Amino acids: CASSSGGVETQYF.

The chain carries TRBV25-1 and TRBJ2-3, with D unresolved. Germline CDR1 MGHDK, CDR2 SYGVNS. The CDR3 runs to 16 residues. Trimming removed 2 bases from V and 0 bases from J, with 12 bases in between. The DNA for the CDR3 is TGTGCCAGCAGTGAAGGCTGGGGTGGTAGCACAGATACGCAGTATTTT. This translates into CASSEGWGGSTDTQYF.

The J gene is TRBJ2-7, the V gene TRBV10-3; 9 bases fit TRBD1. Germline assignment: CDR1 ENHRY and CDR2 SYGVKD. The CDR3 runs to 13 residues. V lost 5 bases and J lost 3; bases outside the gene matches: 2. CDR3 sequence: CAISTDRGYEQYF. The CDR3 nucleotides read TGTGCCATCAGTACGGACAGGGGCTACGAGCAGTACTTC.

The chain has TRBV28 and TRBJ2-1; D may correspond to TRBD1 or TRBD2 (5 bases each). Germline CDR1 reads MDHEN; CDR2 reads SYDVKM. Trimming left V 6 bases short and J 8 bases short, with 17 bases between. CDR3 size: 14 residues. DNA of the CDR3: TGTGCCAGCAGCGGGACCGTAGCATGGGATGAGCAGTTCTTC. Translation gives CASSGTVAWDEQFF.

The rearrangement uses TRBV6-1 and TRBJ2-7; possibly TRBD2 for D (7 bases). CDR1 is MNHNS and CDR2 is SASEGT in the germline V gene. The length of the CDR3 is 14 residues. Trimming stripped 3 bases from V and 3 bases from J, with 12 bases between. CDR3 protein: CASSDWGGSYEQYF. The CDR3 bases are TGTGCCAGCAGTGATTGGGGGGGCAGCTACGAGCAGTACTTC.

The rearrangement links TRBV28 to TRBJ1-4; D may be TRBD1 (6 bases). The V end was cut by 8 bases, the J end by 6 bases, with 16 bases between. Germline loops: CDR1 MDHEN, CDR2 SYDVKM. CDR3 length equals 14 residues. DNA for the CDR3: TGTGCCAGCTGCCCCGGGACACTCGATGAAAAACTGTTTTTT. It codes for CASCPGTLDEKLFF. The whole variable domain, filled in from reference TRBV28 and TRBJ1-4, reads DVKVTQSSRYLVKRTGEKVFLECVQDMDHENMFWYRQDPGLGLRLIYFSYDVKMKEKGDIPEGYSVSREKKERFSLILESASTNQTSMYLCASCPGTLDEKLFFGSGTQLSVL.

J is TRBJ2-3 and V is TRBV29-1; no clear D. Per the germline V gene, CDR1 is SQVTM and CDR2 is ANQGSEA. V was shortened by 1 base and J by 0 bases, with 11 bases between the two germline ends. The CDR3 is made up of 15 amino acids. CDR3 amino acids: CSVEGPPPSTDTQYF. In DNA form, the CDR3 reads TGCAGCGTTGAAGGACCACCCCCTAGCACAGATACGCAGTATTTT.

The chain links TRBV11-2 to TRBJ2-2, with 8 bases matching TRBD2. V was clipped by 3 bases and J by 0 bases; unmatched bases: 0. Germline lookup yields CDR1 SGHAT and CDR2 FQNNGV. This CDR3 is 15 amino acids long. The CDR3 protein is CASSFSGTNTGELFF. DNA for the CDR3: TGTGCCAGCAGCTTTAGCGGGACGAACACCGGGGAGCTGTTTTTT.

The genes are TRBV5-1 and TRBJ2-5; no firm D call. CDR1 is SGHRS and CDR2 is YFSETQ in the germline V gene. This CDR3 is 15 amino acids long. V was cut by 1 base and J by 5 bases, with 15 bases left in between. The CDR3 sequence is CASSLQGLVRETQYF. For the CDR3, the DNA is TGCGCCAGCAGCTTGCAAGGATTGGTAAGGGAGACCCAGTACTTC.